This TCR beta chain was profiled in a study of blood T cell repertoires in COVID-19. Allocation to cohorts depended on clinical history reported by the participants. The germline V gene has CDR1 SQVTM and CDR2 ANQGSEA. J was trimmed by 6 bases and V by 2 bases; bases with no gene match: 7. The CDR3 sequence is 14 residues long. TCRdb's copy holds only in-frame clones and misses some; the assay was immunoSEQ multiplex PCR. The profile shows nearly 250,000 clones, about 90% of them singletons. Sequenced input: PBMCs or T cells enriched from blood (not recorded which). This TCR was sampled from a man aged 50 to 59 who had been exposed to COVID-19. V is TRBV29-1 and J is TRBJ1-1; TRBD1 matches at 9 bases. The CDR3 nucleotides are TGCAGCGTTGAACAAATGACAGGGGGTTCTGAAGCTTTCTTT. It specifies CSVEQMTGGSEAFF. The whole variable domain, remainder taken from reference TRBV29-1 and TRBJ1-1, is SAVISQKPSRDICQRGTSLTIQCQVDSQVTMMFWYRQQPGQSLTLIATANQGSEATYESGFVIDKFPISRPNLTFSTLTVSNMSPEDSSIYLCSVEQMTGGSEAFFGQGTRLTVV.